This passage covers 15 T cell receptor beta chains from one sample sequenced in a study of cytomegalovirus exposure and HLA in healthy donors. With 60 Vbeta and 13 Jbeta primers, the PCR was carried out. Generated by immunoSEQ multiplex PCR, the TCRdb table keeps only in-frame clones and is missing some. The table lists around 53,000 clones, around 66% of them singletons. Sequencing was performed on PBMCs. The origin of the receptors is a man in his late teens or twenties in good health and CMV-seronegative.

This chain uses TRBV2 with TRBJ1-1; tentative D call: TRBD1 (6 bases). V was pared by 5 bases and J by 7 bases, with 14 bases between. The V gene's germline CDR1 is SNHLY and CDR2 FYNNEI. The CDR3 has 13 amino acids. The CDR3 coding sequence is TGTGCCAGCAGTCCAACAGGGCTGGGTGAAGCTTTCTTT. Its translation: CASSPTGLGEAFF.

The chain links TRBV13 to TRBJ1-2; 8 bases align to TRBD1. CDR1 is PRHDT, CDR2 FYEKMQ, per germline (reference sequence). Trimming removed 5 bases from V and 7 bases from J; junction bases left unmatched: 12. This CDR3 has 15 residues. CDR3 protein: CASSTAGQGGFGYTF. For the CDR3, the DNA is TGTGCCAGCAGCACCGCCGGACAGGGTGGGTTTGGCTACACCTTC.

The chain uses TRBV11-2 and TRBJ1-1; D call uncertain. CDR1 SGHAT and CDR2 FQNNGV come from the germline V gene. The CDR3 extends over 14 amino acids. Deletions cut 5 bases from V and 0 bases from J, with 10 bases between. CDR3 sequence: CASSPRRLNTEAFF. CDR3 in DNA: TGTGCCAGCAGCCCCCGCCGGTTGAACACTGAAGCTTTCTTT.

The genes are TRBV7-9 and TRBJ2-1; the D gene is possibly TRBD1 (6 bases). V lost 5 bases and J 6 bases, leaving 14 bases between the germline ends. Looked up from germline, CDR1 is SEHNR and CDR2 is FQNEAQ (reference sequence). The CDR3 loop spans 14 amino acids. The CDR3 DNA follows: TGTGCCAGCAGCACTACTACACAGGGCAATGAGCAGTTCTTC. Amino acid sequence: CASSTTTQGNEQFF.

The V call is TRBV6-5, the J call TRBJ1-1; D unresolved. Trimming removed 0 bases from V and 0 bases from J, with 11 bases in between. The CDR3 contains 16 residues. Germline values: CDR1 MNHEY, CDR2 SVGAGI. Here the CDR3 reads CASSYSIPVMNTEAFF. Here the CDR3 DNA reads TGTGCCAGCAGTTACTCGATTCCAGTCATGAACACTGAAGCTTTCTTT.

The J gene is TRBJ1-2, the V gene TRBV10-3; 9 nucleotides line up with TRBD1. Germline-derived CDR1 and CDR2 are ENHRY and SYGVKD. After removal of 10 bases from V and 4 bases from J, the junction contained 10 bases not matched to a gene. The CDR3 totals 14 residues. CDR3 in DNA: TGTGCCACCCAAGGGGACAGGGTCTTCTATGGCTACACCTTC. This gives the protein CATQGDRVFYGYTF.

This chain joins TRBV20-1 and TRBJ2-1; D gene ambiguous. The CDR3 runs to 11 residues. Germline V CDR1 and CDR2: DFQATT, SNEGSKA (reference sequence). The V end lost 2 bases, the J end lost 6 bases, and 5 bases lay between the germline ends. The CDR3 loop is CSARLGNEQFF. The CDR3 coding sequence is TGCAGTGCTAGACTAGGCAATGAGCAGTTCTTC.

The J gene is TRBJ2-2, the V gene TRBV29-1, with D perhaps matching TRBD2 (5 bases). Trimming took 5 bases from V and 0 from J, leaving 10 bases between them. The CDR3 has 14 residues. Germline V CDR1 and CDR2: SQVTM, ANQGSEA. CDR3 coding DNA: TGCAGCGTTCAAGCGGTCGCGAACACCGGGGAGCTGTTTTTT. Encoded protein: CSVQAVANTGELFF.

This clone was counted once. The chain carries TRBV4-3 and TRBJ2-1; D is uncertain. Germline V gene lookup returns CDR1 LGHNA and CDR2 YSLEER. This CDR3 spans 13 amino acids. The V end was cut by 0 bases, the J end by 9 bases, with 9 bases between. DNA of the CDR3: TGCGCCAGCAGCCAAGAATCGTCCGGTGAGCAGTTCTTC. It codes for CASSQESSGEQFF.

The V and J genes are TRBV4-2 and TRBJ2-5, with 13 bases that match TRBD2. This CDR3 is 18 amino acids long. Germline V gene sequence: CDR1 LGHNA, CDR2 YNFKEQ. The V and J ends lost 1 base and 5 bases, in that order; junction bases with no gene match: 10. Here the CDR3 DNA reads TGTGCCAGCAGCCAAGGGCTACTAGCGGGAGGGCCGGGGGAGACCCAGTACTTC. It codes for CASSQGLLAGGPGETQYF.

This clone appeared once. The genes are TRBV28 and TRBJ2-7; TRBD1 matches 7 bases. This CDR3 has 17 residues. Trimming took 3 bases from V and 2 from J; bases not matched to a gene: 13. The germline V gene has CDR1 MDHEN and CDR2 SYDVKM. Here the CDR3 reads CASSFAGTAERTYEQYF. The DNA for the CDR3 is TGTGCCAGCAGTTTTGCCGGGACAGCCGAACGGACCTACGAGCAGTACTTC.

The chain couples TRBV5-1 to TRBJ1-6; TRBD1 agrees at 8 bases. V lost 4 bases, J lost 0 bases, and 12 bases stayed unmatched. The CDR3 spans 19 residues. Germline V gives CDR1 SGHRS, CDR2 YFSETQ. The CDR3, as DNA: TGCGCCAGCAGCCCTTTAGCAGGGGGCGTAAGCTCCTATAATTCACCCCTCCACTTT. Residues: CASSPLAGGVSSYNSPLHF.

V gene TRBV4-3 combines with J gene TRBJ1-5; possible D gene TRBD1, 6 bases. From germline, CDR1 is LGHNA and CDR2 YSLEER. This CDR3 has 18 residues. The germline V and J ends were trimmed by 0 bases and 1 base, with 16 bases remaining between them. Here the CDR3 DNA reads TGCGCCAGCAGCCAAGAGGTAATCAGGGGCGGGAGCAATCAGCCCCAGCATTTT. Amino acid sequence: CASSQEVIRGGSNQPQHF.

The chain uses TRBV4-1 and TRBJ2-1; 8 bases fit TRBD1. The CDR3 totals 16 residues. With V trimmed by 1 base and J by 5 bases, 7 bases remained unmatched. Looked up from germline, CDR1 is MGHRA and CDR2 is YSYEKL. The CDR3 DNA sequence: TGCGCCAGCAGCCAAGGCATCGGGACAGGAAACAATGAGCAGTTCTTC. This gives the protein CASSQGIGTGNNEQFF.

The gene calls are TRBV4-3 and TRBJ2-7, with 13 bases fitting TRBD2. There are 16 residues in the CDR3. CDR1 is LGHNA, CDR2 YSLEER, per germline. J lost 3 bases, V lost 2 bases, and 4 bases had no gene match. The CDR3 nucleotides read TGCGCCAGCAGCCAACTCGGACTAGCGGGAGTCTACGAGCAGTACTTC. It is translated as CASSQLGLAGVYEQYF.